Below are 5 T cell receptor beta chains sequenced from a single sample in a study of T cells in Graves' hyperthyroidism and ophthalmopathy (dated by TCRdb to the late 2010s). The library was built by means of multiplex PCR. The sample was run on an Illumina HiSeq 2000. The TCR beta CDR3 regions were amplified from RNA transcripts. For the first round of RT-PCR on the TCR CDR3, the HTBI primer set was used together with the Qiagen OneStep RT-PCR kit. Using fastp at Q25 and MiXCR, TCRdb reprocessed the public reads and kept productive beta chains. Records with the same CDR3 protein are collapsed into one entry carrying the most frequent genes and DNA. This sample has around 290,000 distinct CDR3 sequences in its table, and 13% of those were observed once. Together, the top ten hold approximately 7.8% of the sample. Source material: blood. These receptor sequences come from a woman aged 25 to 39 with Graves' hyperthyroidism that later progressed to Graves' ophthalmopathy.

The table lists this clonotype with many counts. The chain uses TRBV30 and TRBJ2-7; TRBD2 aligns across 8 bases. The CDR3 runs 13 residues. The V gene end was trimmed by 0 bases and the J gene end by 7 bases; junction bases not matched to a gene: 5. Germline CDR1 reads GTSNPN; CDR2 reads SVGIG (reference sequence). CDR3 DNA sequence: TGTGCCTGGAGTGTACACGGGAGGGTAGAGCAGTACTTC. Protein: CAWSVHGRVEQYF.

This clonotype appeared many times. This chain links TRBV7-2 with TRBJ2-5, with a possible D match to TRBD1 (5 bases). V lost 4 bases to trimming and J lost 5 bases, with 11 bases between them. The length of the CDR3 is 13 residues. In germline, CDR1 is SGHTA, CDR2 FQGNSA. The CDR3 protein is CASSWGHAETQYF. The CDR3 DNA is TGTGCCAGCAGCTGGGGCCATGCCGAGACCCAGTACTTC. The variable domain in full, with the rest retrieved from reference TRBV7-2 and TRBJ2-5, is GAGVSQSPSNKVTEKGKDVELRCDPISGHTALYWYRQSLGQGLEFLIYFQGNSAPDKSGLPSDRFSAERTGGSVSTLTIQRTQQEDSAVYLCASSWGHAETQYFGPGTRLLVL.

This clonotype was recorded many times. The genes are TRBV5-1 and TRBJ2-3, with 8 bases lining up with TRBD2. V was clipped by 4 bases and J by 0 bases; unmatched bases: 7. The CDR3 covers 16 residues. The germline V gene has CDR1 SGHRS and CDR2 YFSETQ. The DNA of the CDR3 is TGCGCCAGCAGCCCCACTAGCGGATATAGCACAGATACGCAGTATTTT. It is translated as CASSPTSGYSTDTQYF.

This clonotype was observed many times. This chain joins TRBV7-2 and TRBJ1-2; the D is unclear. Per germline, CDR1 SGHTA and CDR2 FQGNSA. V was trimmed by 5 bases and J by 8 bases, leaving 27 bases between them. CDR3 size: 17 residues. CDR3 protein: CASSQSLTRTLREGYTF. The DNA of the CDR3 is TGTGCCAGCAGCCAGTCGCTAACAAGGACCCTGCGGGAGGGCTACACCTTC.

This clonotype was counted at least ten times. V and J are TRBV20-1 and TRBJ2-7, with D perhaps TRBD1 (6 bases). Between the trimmed V and J ends, which lost 2 bases and 4 bases, there was a span of 9 bases. Per germline, CDR1 DFQATT and CDR2 SNEGSKA (reference sequence). This CDR3 has 12 amino acids. CDR3 coding DNA: TGCAGTGCTAGATTTCAGGGGTACGAGCAGTACTTC. It codes for CSARFQGYEQYF.